The subject of this entry is one T cell receptor beta chain. The data derive from a study of cytomegalovirus exposure and HLA in healthy donors. Sequencing used immunoSEQ multiplex PCR; TCRdb keeps in-frame clones, though not all of them. The sample has about 180,000 clones; around 85% are singletons. This clonotype was obtained from a man between 18 and 35 years old in good health and CMV-seropositive. The sample consisted of PBMCs.

The CDR3 coding sequence is TGTGCCAGCAGCCAAGCTCCCCCAGAAGGAGCTAACTATGGCTACACCTTC. Protein sequence: CASSQAPPEGANYGYTF. The chain is built from TRBV4-2 and TRBJ1-2; D remains ambiguous. The CDR3 is 17 residues long. Germline V gives CDR1 LGHNA, CDR2 YNFKEQ. The germline V and J ends were trimmed by 1 base and 0 bases, with 15 bases remaining between them.